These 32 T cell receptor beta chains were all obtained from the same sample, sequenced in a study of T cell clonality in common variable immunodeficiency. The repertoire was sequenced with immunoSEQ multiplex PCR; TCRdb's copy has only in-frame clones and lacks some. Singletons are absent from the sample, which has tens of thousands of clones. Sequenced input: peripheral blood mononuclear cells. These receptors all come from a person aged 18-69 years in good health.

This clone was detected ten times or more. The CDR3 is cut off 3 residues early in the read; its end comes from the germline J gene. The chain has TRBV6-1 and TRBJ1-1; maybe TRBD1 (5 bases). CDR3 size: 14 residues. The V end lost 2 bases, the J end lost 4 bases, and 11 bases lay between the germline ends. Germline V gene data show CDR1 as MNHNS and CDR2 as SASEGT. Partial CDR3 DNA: TGTGCCAGCAGTGAACCGGGGGAGGGCACTGAA. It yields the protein CASSEPGEGTE. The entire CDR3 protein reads CASSEPGEGTEAFF.

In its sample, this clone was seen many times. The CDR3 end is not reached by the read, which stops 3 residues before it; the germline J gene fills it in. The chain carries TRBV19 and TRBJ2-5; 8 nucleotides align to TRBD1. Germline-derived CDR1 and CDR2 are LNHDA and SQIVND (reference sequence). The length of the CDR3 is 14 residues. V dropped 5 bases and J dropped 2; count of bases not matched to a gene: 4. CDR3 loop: CASSHRGSQETQYF. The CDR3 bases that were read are TGTGCCAGTAGTCACAGGGGGTCACAAGAGACC.

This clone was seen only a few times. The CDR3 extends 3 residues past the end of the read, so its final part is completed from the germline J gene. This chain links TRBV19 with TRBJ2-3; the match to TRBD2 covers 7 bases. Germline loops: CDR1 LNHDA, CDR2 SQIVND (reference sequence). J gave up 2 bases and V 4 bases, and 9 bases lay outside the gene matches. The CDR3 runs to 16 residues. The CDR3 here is CASSKWASGYTDTQYF. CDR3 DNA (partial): TGTGCCAGTAGTAAGTGGGCTAGCGGCTACACAGATACG.

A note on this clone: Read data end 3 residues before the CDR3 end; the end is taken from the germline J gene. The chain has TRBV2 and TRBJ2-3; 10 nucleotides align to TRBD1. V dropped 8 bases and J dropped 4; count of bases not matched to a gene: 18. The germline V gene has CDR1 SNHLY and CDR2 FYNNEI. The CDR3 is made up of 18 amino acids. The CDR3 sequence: CASGGALQGQGFADTQYF. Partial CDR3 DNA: TGTGCCAGCGGTGGAGCGCTTCAGGGACAGGGGTTCGCAGATACG.

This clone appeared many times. The CDR3 spells CASSYPNLSDEQYF. The sequenced CDR3 bases are TGTGCCAGCAGTTACCCAAACCTGAGCGACGAG. This chain joins TRBV6-2 or TRBV6-3 and TRBJ2-7; D is unclear. The read ends 3 residues before the CDR3 terminus; that terminus is restored from the germline J gene. The V gene's germline CDR1 is MNHEY and CDR2 SVGEGT. Trimming pared 2 bases from V and 5 bases from J, leaving 13 bases between. The CDR3 covers 14 residues.

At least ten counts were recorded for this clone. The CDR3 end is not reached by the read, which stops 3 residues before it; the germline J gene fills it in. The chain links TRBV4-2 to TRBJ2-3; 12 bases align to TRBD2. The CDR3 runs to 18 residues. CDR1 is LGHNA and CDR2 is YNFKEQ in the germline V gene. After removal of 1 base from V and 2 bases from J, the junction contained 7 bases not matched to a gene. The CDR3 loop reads CASSQVTSGRGATDTQYF. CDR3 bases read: TGTGCCAGCAGCCAAGTGACTAGCGGGAGAGGGGCCACAGATACG.

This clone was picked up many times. CDR3 bases read: TGCAGCGTTGAATCAGGACAGGGGGCCTACAATGAG. It is translated as CSVESGQGAYNE. The entire CDR3 sequence reads CSVESGQGAYNEQFF. The chain joins TRBV29-1 to TRBJ2-1; 10 nucleotides line up with TRBD1. The CDR3 end is not reached by the read, which stops 3 residues before it; the germline J gene fills it in. The CDR3 extends over 15 amino acids. J was trimmed by 2 bases and V by 2 bases; bases with no gene match: 3. Germline CDR1 reads SQVTM; CDR2 reads ANQGSEA.

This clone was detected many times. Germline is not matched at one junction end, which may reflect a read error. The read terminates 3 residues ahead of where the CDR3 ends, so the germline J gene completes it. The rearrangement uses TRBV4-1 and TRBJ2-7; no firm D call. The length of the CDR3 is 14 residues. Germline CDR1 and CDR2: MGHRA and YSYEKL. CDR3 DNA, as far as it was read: TGCACCAGCAGCCAACGTGAACGGTCCTACGAG. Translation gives CTSSQRERSYE. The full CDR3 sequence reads CTSSQRERSYEQYF.

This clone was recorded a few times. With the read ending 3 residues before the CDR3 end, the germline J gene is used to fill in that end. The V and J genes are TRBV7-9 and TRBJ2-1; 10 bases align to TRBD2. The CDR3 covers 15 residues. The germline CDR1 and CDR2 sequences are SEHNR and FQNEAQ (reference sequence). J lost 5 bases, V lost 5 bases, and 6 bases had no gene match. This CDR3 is CASSPAGGPDNEQFF. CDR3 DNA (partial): TGTGCCAGCAGCCCAGCGGGAGGGCCCGACAATGAG.

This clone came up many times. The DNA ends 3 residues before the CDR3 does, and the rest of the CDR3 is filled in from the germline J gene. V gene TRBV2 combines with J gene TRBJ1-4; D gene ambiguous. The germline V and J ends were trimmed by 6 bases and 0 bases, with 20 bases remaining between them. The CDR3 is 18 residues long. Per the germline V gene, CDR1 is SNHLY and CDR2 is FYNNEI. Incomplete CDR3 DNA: TGTGCCAGCAGGTCTCTTCTCTCTTGGTCGGCAACTAATGAAAAA. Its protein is CASRSLLSWSATNEK. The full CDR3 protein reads CASRSLLSWSATNEKLFF.

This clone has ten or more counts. Incomplete CDR3 DNA: TGCAGTGCGGCAGGACTAGCGGAAGAGACC. This sequence encodes CSAAGLAEET. The entire CDR3 reads CSAAGLAEETQYF. J is TRBJ2-5 and V is TRBV20-1, with 10 nucleotides matching TRBD2. The sequenced fragment ends 3 residues before the CDR3 boundary, so the rest is inferred from the germline J gene. Losses at the gene ends were 6 bases for V and 3 bases for J; bases not matched to a gene: 4. This CDR3 comprises 13 residues. Germline V gives CDR1 DFQATT, CDR2 SNEGSKA (reference sequence).

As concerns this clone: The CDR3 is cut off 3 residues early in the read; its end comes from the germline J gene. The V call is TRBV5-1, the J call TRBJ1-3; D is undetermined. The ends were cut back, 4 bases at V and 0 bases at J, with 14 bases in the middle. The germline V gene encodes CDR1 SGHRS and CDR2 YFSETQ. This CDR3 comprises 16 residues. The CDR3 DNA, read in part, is TGCGCCAGCAGCCTCGCCACAGATTACTCTGGAAACACC. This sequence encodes CASSLATDYSGNT. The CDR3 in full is CASSLATDYSGNTIYF.

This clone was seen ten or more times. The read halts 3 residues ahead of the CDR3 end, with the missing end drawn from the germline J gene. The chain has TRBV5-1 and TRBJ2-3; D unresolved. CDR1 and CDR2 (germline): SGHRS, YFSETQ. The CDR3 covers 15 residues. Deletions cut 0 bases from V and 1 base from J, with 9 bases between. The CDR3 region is CASSLAPAGTDTQYF. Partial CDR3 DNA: TGCGCCAGCAGCTTGGCACCGGCGGGCACAGATACG.

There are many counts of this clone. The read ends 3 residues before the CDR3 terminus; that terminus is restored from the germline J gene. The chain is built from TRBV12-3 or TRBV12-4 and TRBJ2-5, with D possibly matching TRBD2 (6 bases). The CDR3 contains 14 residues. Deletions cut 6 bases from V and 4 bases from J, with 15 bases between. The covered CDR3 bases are TGTGCCAGCAGCCGGGTCTCGGGGGTAGAGACC. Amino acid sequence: CASSRVSGVET. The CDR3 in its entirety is CASSRVSGVETQYF.

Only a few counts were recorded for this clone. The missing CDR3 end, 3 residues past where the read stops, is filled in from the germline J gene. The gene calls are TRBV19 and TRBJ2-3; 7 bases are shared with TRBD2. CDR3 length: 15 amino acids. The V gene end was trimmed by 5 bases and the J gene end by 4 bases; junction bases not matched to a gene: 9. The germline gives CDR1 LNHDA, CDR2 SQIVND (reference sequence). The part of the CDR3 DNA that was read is TGTGCCAGTAGTGCCCAATCTACTAGCGCAGATACG. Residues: CASSAQSTSADT. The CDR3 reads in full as CASSAQSTSADTQYF.

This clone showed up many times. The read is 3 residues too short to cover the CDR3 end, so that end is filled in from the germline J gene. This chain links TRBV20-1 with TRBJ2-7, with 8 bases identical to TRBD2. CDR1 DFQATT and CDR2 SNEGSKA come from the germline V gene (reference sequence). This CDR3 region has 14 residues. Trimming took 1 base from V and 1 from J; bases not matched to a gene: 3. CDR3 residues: CSARAGGGSYEQYF. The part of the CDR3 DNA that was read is TGCAGTGCTAGAGCGGGAGGGGGATCCTACGAG.

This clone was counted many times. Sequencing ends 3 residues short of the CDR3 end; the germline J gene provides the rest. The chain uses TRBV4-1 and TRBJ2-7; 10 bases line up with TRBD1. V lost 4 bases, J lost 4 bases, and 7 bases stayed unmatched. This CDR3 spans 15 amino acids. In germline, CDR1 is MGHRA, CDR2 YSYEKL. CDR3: CASSRDRDRGYEQYF. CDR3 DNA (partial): TGCGCCAGCAGCCGAGACCGGGACAGGGGATACGAG.

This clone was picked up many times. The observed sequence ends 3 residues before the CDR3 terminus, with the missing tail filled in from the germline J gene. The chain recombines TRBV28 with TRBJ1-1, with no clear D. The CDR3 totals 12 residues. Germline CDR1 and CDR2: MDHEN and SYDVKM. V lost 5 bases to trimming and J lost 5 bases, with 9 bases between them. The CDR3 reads CASSTILTEAFF. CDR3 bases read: TGTGCCAGCAGTACAATTCTTACTGAA.

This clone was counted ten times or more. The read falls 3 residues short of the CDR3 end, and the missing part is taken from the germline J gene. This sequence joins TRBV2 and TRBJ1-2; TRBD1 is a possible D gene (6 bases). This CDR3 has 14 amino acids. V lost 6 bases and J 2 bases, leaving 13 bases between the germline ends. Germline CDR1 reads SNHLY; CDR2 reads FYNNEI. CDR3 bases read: TGTGCCAGCAGACCGCCTCAGGGGAACTATGGC. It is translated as CASRPPQGNYG. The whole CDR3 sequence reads CASRPPQGNYGYTF.

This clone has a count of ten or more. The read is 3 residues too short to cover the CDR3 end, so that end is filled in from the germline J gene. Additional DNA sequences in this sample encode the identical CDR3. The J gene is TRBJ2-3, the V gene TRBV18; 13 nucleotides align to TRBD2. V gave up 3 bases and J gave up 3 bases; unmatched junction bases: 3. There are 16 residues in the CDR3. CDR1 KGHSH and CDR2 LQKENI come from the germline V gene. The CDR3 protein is CASSPTSGRGTDTQYF. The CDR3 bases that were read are TGTGCCAGCTCACCCACTAGCGGGAGGGGAACAGATACG.

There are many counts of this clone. The sequenced part of the CDR3 DNA is TGCAGTGCTAGCGATCCCCAGGGTTCAGGGGGCGTAATGTACGAG. It specifies CSASDPQGSGGVMYE. The CDR3 in its entirety is CSASDPQGSGGVMYEQYF. The rearrangement joins TRBV20-1 to TRBJ2-7, with 8 bases identical to TRBD1. From the germline J gene comes the end of the CDR3, since the read stops 3 residues before it. The junction had 20 bases not matched to a gene; V was cut back by 3 bases and J by 4 bases. This CDR3 has 18 amino acids. Per the germline V gene, CDR1 is DFQATT and CDR2 is SNEGSKA (reference sequence).

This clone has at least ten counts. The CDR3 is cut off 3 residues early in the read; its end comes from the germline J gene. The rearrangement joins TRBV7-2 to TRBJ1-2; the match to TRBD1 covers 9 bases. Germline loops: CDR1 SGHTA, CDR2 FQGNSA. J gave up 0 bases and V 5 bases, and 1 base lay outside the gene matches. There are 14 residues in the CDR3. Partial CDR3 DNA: TGTGCCAGCAGCCGACAGGGGGCTAACTATGGC. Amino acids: CASSRQGANYG. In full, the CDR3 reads CASSRQGANYGYTF.

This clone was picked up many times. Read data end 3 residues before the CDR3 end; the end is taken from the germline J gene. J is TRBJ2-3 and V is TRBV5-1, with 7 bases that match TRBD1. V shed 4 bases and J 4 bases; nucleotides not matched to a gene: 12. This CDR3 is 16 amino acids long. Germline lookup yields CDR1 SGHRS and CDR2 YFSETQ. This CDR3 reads CASSAPSRDSADTQYF. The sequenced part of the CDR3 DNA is TGCGCCAGCAGCGCGCCTAGCCGGGACAGCGCAGATACG.

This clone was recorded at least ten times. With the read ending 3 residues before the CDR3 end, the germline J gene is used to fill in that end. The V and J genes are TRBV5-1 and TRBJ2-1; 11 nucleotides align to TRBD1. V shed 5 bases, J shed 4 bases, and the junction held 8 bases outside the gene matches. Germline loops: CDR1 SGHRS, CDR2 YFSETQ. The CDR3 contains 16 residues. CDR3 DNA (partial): TGCGCCAGCAGGCCCCCCGGGACAGGGGGGTACAATGAG. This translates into CASRPPGTGGYNE. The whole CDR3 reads CASRPPGTGGYNEQFF.

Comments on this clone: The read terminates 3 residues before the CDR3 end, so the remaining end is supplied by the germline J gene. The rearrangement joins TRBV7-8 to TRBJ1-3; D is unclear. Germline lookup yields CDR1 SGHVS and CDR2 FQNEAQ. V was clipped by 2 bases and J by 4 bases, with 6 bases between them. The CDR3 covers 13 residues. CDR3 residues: CASSLQQGNTIYF. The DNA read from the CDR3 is TGTGCCAGCAGCTTACAACAGGGAAACACC.

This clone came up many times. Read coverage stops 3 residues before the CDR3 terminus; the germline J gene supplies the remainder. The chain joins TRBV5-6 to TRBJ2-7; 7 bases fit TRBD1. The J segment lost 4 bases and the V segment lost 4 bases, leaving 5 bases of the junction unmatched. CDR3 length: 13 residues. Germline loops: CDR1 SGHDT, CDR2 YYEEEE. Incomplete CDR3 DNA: TGTGCCAGCAGCCGACAGGGCGCGTACGAG. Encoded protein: CASSRQGAYE. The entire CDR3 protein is CASSRQGAYEQYF.

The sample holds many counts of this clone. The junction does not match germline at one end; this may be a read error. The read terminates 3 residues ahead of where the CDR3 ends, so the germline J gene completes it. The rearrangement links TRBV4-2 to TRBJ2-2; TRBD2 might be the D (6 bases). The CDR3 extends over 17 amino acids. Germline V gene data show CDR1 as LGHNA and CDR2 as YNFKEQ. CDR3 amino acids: CASSQDPSGSNTGELFF. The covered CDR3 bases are TGCGCCAGCAGCCAAGATCCCAGCGGGTCAAACACCGGGGAG.

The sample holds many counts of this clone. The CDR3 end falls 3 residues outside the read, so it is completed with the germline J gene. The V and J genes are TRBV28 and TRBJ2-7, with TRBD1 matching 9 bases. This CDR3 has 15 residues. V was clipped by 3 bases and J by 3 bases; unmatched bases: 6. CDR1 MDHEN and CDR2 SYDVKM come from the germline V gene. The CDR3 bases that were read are TGTGCCAGCAGTTTCTGGGGACAGGGAGGCTACGAG. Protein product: CASSFWGQGGYE. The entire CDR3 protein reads CASSFWGQGGYEQYF.

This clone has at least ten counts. The DNA read from the CDR3 is TGCAGCGGAGCACGCCGGGGGAGCCTAATGATCACAGATACG. This sequence encodes CSGARRGSLMITDT. The CDR3 in full is CSGARRGSLMITDTQYF. This chain links TRBV29-1 with TRBJ2-3; tentatively, D is TRBD2 (6 bases). Read coverage stops 3 residues before the CDR3 terminus; the germline J gene supplies the remainder. CDR1 SQVTM and CDR2 ANQGSEA come from the germline V gene. Trimming took off 7 bases at V and 2 bases at J, with 25 bases between the two ends. The CDR3 totals 17 residues.

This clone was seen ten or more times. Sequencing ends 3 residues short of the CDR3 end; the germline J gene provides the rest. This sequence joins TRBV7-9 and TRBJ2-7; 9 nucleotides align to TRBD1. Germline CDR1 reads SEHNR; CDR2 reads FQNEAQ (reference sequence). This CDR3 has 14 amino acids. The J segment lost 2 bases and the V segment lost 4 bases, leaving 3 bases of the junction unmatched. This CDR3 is CASSYRDRAYEQYF. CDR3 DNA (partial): TGTGCCAGCAGCTACCGGGACAGGGCCTACGAG.

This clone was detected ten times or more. The CDR3 sequence: CASSLEGRGAGANVLTF. The sequenced part of the CDR3 DNA is TGTGCCAGCAGTTTAGAGGGGCGGGGGGCTGGGGCCAACGTC. The chain combines TRBV27 with TRBJ2-6, with 8 bases lining up with TRBD2. Read data end 3 residues before the CDR3 end; the end is taken from the germline J gene. Trimming took 2 bases from V and 2 from J; bases not matched to a gene: 5. CDR1 MNHEY and CDR2 SMNVEV come from the germline V gene (reference sequence). This CDR3 is built from 17 residues.

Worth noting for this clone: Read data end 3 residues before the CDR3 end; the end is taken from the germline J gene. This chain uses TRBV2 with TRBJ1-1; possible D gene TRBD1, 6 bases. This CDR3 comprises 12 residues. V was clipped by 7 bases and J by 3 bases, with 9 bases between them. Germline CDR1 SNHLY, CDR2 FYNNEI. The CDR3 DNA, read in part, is TGTGCCAGCATGGACAGCCACACTGAA. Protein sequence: CASMDSHTE. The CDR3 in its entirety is CASMDSHTEAFF. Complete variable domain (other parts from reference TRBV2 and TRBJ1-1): EPEVTQTPSHQVTQMGQEVILRCVPISNHLYFYWYRQILGQKVEFLVSFYNNEISEKSEIFDDQFSVERPDGSNFTLKIRSTKLEDSAMYFCASMDSHTEAFFGQGTRLTVV.